This T cell receptor (beta chain) was documented in a study of CD8+ T cells in alopecia areata. This clone was recorded a few times. Its antigen is as yet unknown. CDR1 is SQVTM and CDR2 is ANQGSEA in the germline V gene. V was pared by 4 bases and J by 2 bases, with 2 bases of the junction left unmatched. The CDR3 sequence is 13 residues long. Study-level results: Scalp sample sequencing also detects resident alphabeta T cells of normal skin. Sharing of TCRs across patients appeared less clear than in mice, possibly for HLA-related reasons.

RNA was isolated and reverse transcribed to cDNA, the sequencing template. Assay: immunoSEQ multiplex PCR; the TCRdb copy retains only in-frame clones and omits some. The profile covers about 98,000 clones, with 40% to 45% appearing a single time and about 0.79% taken by the ten largest. The receptor's source is a human donor with alopecia areata. The gene calls are TRBV29-1 and TRBJ2-3, with 8 bases aligning to TRBD1. The sample consisted of CD4+ T cells sorted from blood. CDR3 region: CSVGGQATDTQYF. The CDR3 DNA is TGCAGCGTTGGGGGACAGGCCACAGATACGCAGTATTTT.